This is a list of T cell receptor beta chains from one sample in a study of blood T cell repertoires in COVID-19. The table came from immunoSEQ multiplex PCR; TCRdb's copy has only in-frame clones and leaves some out. The top ten clones hold about 2.2% of a sample with over 250,000 clones, 90% to 95% of them seen once. The sample taken for sequencing was peripheral blood. The receptor source for this set is a woman aged 25 to 39 with COVID-19, enrolled during active disease. Both conserved end residues are part of each CDR3. Fields, in order: D gene, clone size, J gene, V gene, CDR3 protein, CDR3 DNA. D genes are given only for firm matches. For some rows the clone size is stated as once, few or many, or as a class when expanded; others skip it.

TRBD1 | - | TRBJ1-3 | TRBV27 | CASSSGTGSSGNTIYF | TGTGCCAGCAGTTCCGGGACAGGGAGCTCTGGAAACACCATATATTTT
TRBD2 | once | TRBJ2-1 | TRBV4-2 | CASSRGTSGTGYNEQFF | TGTGCCAGCAGCCGCGGGACTAGCGGGACGGGGTACAATGAGCAGTTCTTC
TRBD2 | - | TRBJ2-3 | TRBV7-9 | CASSLTSGRTDTQYF | TGTGCCAGCAGCTTAACTAGCGGGAGAACAGATACGCAGTATTTT
- | - | TRBJ1-5 | TRBV12-3/TRBV12-4 | CASEMMGQPQHF | TGTGCCAGCGAGATGATGGGCCAGCCCCAGCATTTT
TRBD1 | once | TRBJ2-7 | TRBV2 | CASTTHGTGGYEQYF | TGTGCCAGCACCACCCACGGGACAGGGGGTTACGAGCAGTACTTC
- | - | TRBJ2-7 | TRBV10-2 | CASKNIRRSGPTEQYF | TGCGCCAGCAAGAACATTCGTAGGAGCGGCCCCACCGAGCAGTACTTC
TRBD2 | - | TRBJ2-1 | TRBV28 | CASSLYTSGKGGEQFF | TGTGCCAGCAGTTTATACACTAGCGGGAAAGGTGGTGAGCAGTTCTTC
- | - | TRBJ1-1 | TRBV5-1 | CASSRLDRNTEAFF | TGCGCCAGCAGCAGATTGGACAGGAACACTGAAGCTTTCTTT
TRBD2 | - | TRBJ2-3 | TRBV11-2 | CASSLAGGITDTQYF | TGTGCCAGCAGCTTAGCGGGAGGTATTACAGATACGCAGTATTTT
TRBD2 | - | TRBJ2-1 | TRBV9 | CASSAPGLAGVNEQFF | TGTGCCAGCAGCGCCCCAGGTCTAGCGGGAGTCAATGAGCAGTTCTTC
TRBD1 | - | TRBJ1-5 | TRBV5-8 | CASSLAGTGNQPQHF | TGTGCCAGCAGCTTGGCAGGGACAGGGAATCAGCCCCAGCATTTT
- | few | TRBJ1-2 | TRBV3-1/TRBV3-2 | CASSQDSGYGYTF | TGTGCCAGCAGCCAAGATTCAGGTTATGGCTACACCTTC
TRBD1 | few | TRBJ2-2 | TRBV5-4 | CASSDRTGSTGELFF | TGTGCCAGCAGCGATAGGACAGGGAGCACCGGGGAGCTGTTTTTT
- | - | TRBJ1-1 | TRBV6-1 | CASSEPTIQQGPDTEAFF | TGTGCCAGCAGTGAACCCACGATACAACAGGGCCCCGACACTGAAGCTTTCTTT
TRBD2 | - | TRBJ2-7 | TRBV2 | CASSGAGGAYEQYF | TGTGCCAGCAGTGGGGCGGGAGGGGCCTACGAGCAGTACTTC
- | few | TRBJ1-2 | TRBV3-1/TRBV3-2 | CASSQDLRGNYGYTF | TGTGCCAGCAGCCAAGATCTCAGGGGAAACTATGGCTACACCTTC
TRBD1 | - | TRBJ1-1 | TRBV19 | CASSITGTAPEAFF | TGTGCCAGTAGTATTACCGGGACAGCCCCTGAAGCTTTCTTT
- | - | TRBJ2-3 | TRBV27 | CASSSPLLVDTQYF | TGTGCCAGCAGTTCTCCCTTACTAGTGGATACGCAGTATTTT
- | - | TRBJ1-2 | TRBV5-4 | CASSRLQGSDYGYTF | TGTGCCAGCAGCCGTCTACAGGGTTCGGACTATGGCTACACCTTC
- | - | TRBJ1-2 | TRBV5-1 | CASSYGGVGRYGYTF | TGCGCCAGCAGCTATGGCGGCGTGGGGAGGTATGGCTACACCTTC
TRBD2 | once | TRBJ2-7 | TRBV5-1 | CASSLAGERYEQYF | TGCGCCAGCAGCTTAGCGGGAGAGAGGTACGAGCAGTACTTC
- | - | TRBJ2-7 | TRBV23-1 | CASSHRRDNHYEQYF | TGCGCCAGCAGTCACCGGCGGGATAATCACTACGAGCAGTACTTC
TRBD2 | - | TRBJ2-7 | TRBV27 | CASSLKAIPGGEQYF | TGTGCCAGCAGTTTAAAGGCAATCCCCGGGGGGGAGCAGTACTTC
- | - | TRBJ1-2 | TRBV4-1 | CASSPVAGGYTF | TGCGCCAGCAGCCCGGTAGCGGGAGGCTACACCTTC
TRBD1 | - | TRBJ2-3 | TRBV5-5 | CASSPQGARDTQYF | TGTGCCAGCAGCCCACAGGGGGCGAGAGATACGCAGTATTTT
TRBD1 | - | TRBJ2-7 | TRBV10-3 | CAISERDRAYEQYF | TGTGCCATCAGTGAGCGGGACAGGGCTTACGAGCAGTACTTC
TRBD1 | - | TRBJ1-1 | TRBV5-1 | CASSLEAGQGDTEAFF | TGCGCCAGCAGCCTGGAAGCCGGACAGGGGGACACTGAAGCTTTCTTT
TRBD1 | - | TRBJ1-1 | TRBV11-2 | CASSSGQLMNTEAFF | TGTGCCAGCAGCTCGGGACAGCTCATGAACACTGAAGCTTTCTTT
TRBD1 | - | TRBJ1-2 | TRBV28 | CASSSGLDRVFGYTF | TGTGCCAGCAGTTCCGGCTTGGACAGGGTCTTTGGCTACACCTTC
TRBD1 | - | TRBJ2-7 | TRBV6-6 | CASSYTRDRAFDEQYF | TGTGCCAGCAGTTACACCCGGGACAGGGCTTTTGACGAGCAGTACTTC